The clone carrying this TCR beta chain came up many times. Time point described: pre-sensitization, week 0. Treatment indicated: therapeutic diphenylcyclopropenone sensitization with weekly scalp DPC. Suited to DPC and affected by alopecia, the donors ranged from 18 to 70 years old. CDR3 length: 16 amino acids. Germline loops: CDR1 MNHEY, CDR2 SVGAGI. V lost 2 bases and J lost 6; bases outside the gene matches: 4. This sample is drawn from a study of human T cells and chemical hapten exposure. In the library, unique molecular identifiers were attached to individual cDNA molecules. Per the authors' pipeline: From roughly 23,000 to 700,000 TCRs were found per sample, with a median of about 100,000. TCRdb analysed the RACE reads with MiXCR anew, one entry per CDR3 protein. These V and J calls originate from TCRdb's pipeline instead of the authors' own analysis. This table holds some 98,000 distinct CDR3 sequences, 10% to 12% found once.

The clonotype originates from a woman aged 55-69 years with alopecia areata. Some clones in this sample may be carry-over from other donors' samples. The sequencing used whole blood, collected in connection with sensitization to the hapten diphenylcyclopropenone (DPC). This chain connects TRBV6-5 to TRBJ2-2, with 12 positions matching TRBD2. The CDR3 here is CASSYLAGGPAGELFF. For the CDR3, the DNA is TGTGCCAGCAGTTACCTAGCGGGGGGGCCGGCCGGGGAGCTGTTTTTT.